This T cell receptor beta chain was documented in a study of blood T cell repertoires in COVID-19. The CDR3 contains 17 residues. Per the germline V gene, CDR1 is SNHLY and CDR2 is FYNNEI. J was trimmed by 10 bases and V by 5 bases; bases with no gene match: 15. Clones were read by immunoSEQ multiplex PCR, and TCRdb kept only the in-frame ones, dropping some. The sample consists of fewer than 150,000 clones, around four fifths of them appearing once. This chain joins TRBV2 and TRBJ2-1; 12 bases match TRBD2. The TCR was taken from a woman aged 80 or older with acute or convalescent COVID-19. Specimen: peripheral blood. Here the CDR3 DNA reads TGTGCCAGCAGTCCTTCCCCGGGACTAGCGGGTACCAAGGAGCAGTTCTTC. This encodes CASSPSPGLAGTKEQFF.